This T cell receptor beta chain emerged from a study of CD8+ T cells in alopecia areata. Treatment given: oral pan-JAK inhibitor, 5-10 mg twice daily. CDR3 length: 16 amino acids. Trimming removed 0 bases from V and 0 bases from J, with 12 bases in between. Germline lookup yields CDR1 SGHRS and CDR2 YFSETQ. Following RNA extraction, reverse transcription yielded cDNA that acted as the sequencing template. The method was immunoSEQ multiplex PCR; TCRdb's version includes in-frame clones alone and lacks a portion of them. This table has about 200,000 clones, around three fifths appearing once. The V call is TRBV5-1, the J call TRBJ1-1; D remains unclear. The sample here was CD4+ T cells sorted from blood, taken at week 4, from a patient treated with tofacitinib. The receptor was isolated from a human donor with alopecia areata. The CDR3 coding sequence is TGCGCCAGCAGCTTGGACCGGGCCCTGATGAACACTGAAGCTTTCTTT. It encodes CASSLDRALMNTEAFF.